The text below deals with one T cell receptor beta chain. The specificity of this receptor is unknown. A read error may account for a junction end that differs from germline. Via the germline V gene (reference sequence), CDR1 is SSHAT and CDR2 FNYEAQ. From cysteine to phenylalanine, the CDR3 is 19 amino acids long. Of all the DNA, just the CDR3 is kept, 57 bases in frame from base 1. Receptor amplification or capture employed the immunoSEQ multiplex PCR assay. A mixture of 60 forward primers for TCR Vbeta segments and 13 reverse primers for TCR Jbeta segments was used in the multiplex PCR. The CDR3 region of rearranged TCR beta genes was amplified from genomic DNA with a multiplex PCR assay. Amplified TCR beta libraries were sequenced as 87-base-pair reads on the Illumina HiSeq System. The original pipeline was this. Across the 500 to 750 repertoires, a later analysis counted tens of millions of unique TCR beta chains, roughly 11 million of which were shared by at least two donors. Raw reads were error-corrected and collapsed into unique sequences with a nearest-neighbor algorithm that merged closely related sequences to remove PCR and sequencing errors. Alignment of CDR3 sequences to IMGT reference sequences was used to assign V, D and J gene segments. Each retained sequence needed at least a six-nucleotide match to both a V gene segment and a J gene segment. A rearrangement was called productive if the CDR3 had no stop codons and remained in frame with V and J, and every other rearrangement was called non-productive. CDR3 was defined according to IMGT convention as the region running from the second conserved V-encoded cysteine to the conserved J-encoded phenylalanine. The earlier analysis of about 500 of the donors excluded sequences that lacked an unambiguous match to a single V gene segment. An earlier analysis of several hundred of the donors called V segments functional above 56.7% productive rearrangements and segregating when the between-donor standard deviation exceeded 5%. To diagnose cytomegalovirus status from the catalog of TCR beta chain sequences, a statistical classification framework was built. In a later analysis, TCR nucleotide sequences were compared against IMGT/GENE-DB human TR gene sequences so that V and J genes could be assigned. A later analysis assigned CDR3 sequences and most-parsimonious VDJ recombination scenarios with the TCRdist pipeline. A later analysis defined each TCR beta chain by its CDR3 amino acid sequence plus V-gene family, and excluded reads lacking a unique V-gene family. A later analysis removed 592 highly shared, low-generation-probability nucleotide sequences to deal with suspected cross-contamination and a sequencing artifact. In a later analysis, a clonal expansion index for each public chain was calculated from normalized within-repertoire ranks of inferred template counts. In a later analysis, generation probabilities were computed using a VDJ recombination model fitted to out-of-frame rearrangements, and the results were checked against IGoR. In a later analysis, hypergeometric tests were used to score TCR-TCR, TCR-HLA and TCR-CMV co-occurrence, with a repertoire-size bias correction applied to TCR pairs. To estimate false discovery rates, a later analysis permuted the HLA or CMV assignments 20 times. In a later analysis, co-occurring TCRs were grouped with DBSCAN, and TCRdist sequence similarity was added when clustering was performed within HLA-allele-positive subsets. Repertoires with fewer than 30,000 or more than 120,000 public chains, plus five repertoires with anomalous nucleotide sharing, were excluded from co-occurrence clustering. TCRdb mirrors the immuneACCESS table, restricted to in-frame sequences. Some clones are absent from its copies; in checked studies, under half trace to an unresolved V gene, and the reason for the others is unknown. V and J calls and clone size are as listed in that table; D and trimming were resolved from the DNA. For this sample the table gives 200,000 to 250,000 clones, of which 80% to 85% were detected only once. The ten largest clones add up to roughly 0.71% of the sample.

The data belong to a study of cytomegalovirus exposure and HLA in healthy donors (TCRdb year 2017). Some background on the complete study: According to an earlier analysis of several hundred of the donors, about 170 million T cells yielded approximately 120 million unique TCR beta sequences and more than 250 Gb of sequence data. A later analysis re-examined previously published TCR beta repertoires from roughly 650 donors and added high-resolution HLA genotyping to investigate patterns of TCR occurrence. Donor age, sex, ethnicity and CMV serostatus were compiled together with the repertoire data. To decide whether each TCR beta V gene segment behaved as functional or pseudogenic, an earlier analysis of approximately 620 of the donors relied on high-throughput TCR beta sequencing. The aim of the study was to test whether cataloging public T cell receptors could identify signatures of past pathogen exposure. The study profiled the T cell repertoires of 500 to 800 subjects by immunosequencing and related them to cytomegalovirus serostatus. Both class I and class II loci were covered by HLA typing, at four-digit resolution. About 280 gigabases of sequencing data and 70 million to 95 million unique TCR sequences made up an early release that covered approximately 700 HLA-typed donors. Among roughly 400 genotyped donors of the cohort, an average of around 250,000 unique TCR beta nucleotide sequences was sequenced per donor, of which 15% to 20% were non-productive. Roughly 5 DR-DQ haplotypes were treated as single units for association and clustering because of strong linkage in the cohort. Of the 300 to 500 genotyped donors, roughly 80% were placed in the genetic ancestry cluster associated with self-reported Caucasian donors. In addition to the first cohort of several hundred subjects, a separate validation cohort of 120 different subjects was used. Rather than drawing on any new phenotypic data, the later analysis identified candidate immune exposures from TCR beta sequences and the way those sequences occurred across donors. The number of donors typed differed by locus, with 629-630 for A, B, C, DRB1 and DQB1, roughly 550 for DQA1, 600 to 610 for DPA1, and some 450 for DPB1. Genome-wide SNP genotypes for about three fifths of the roughly 700 donors were used in a later genetic analysis, which treated that subset as a discovery cohort. Every discovery cohort repertoire had been produced on one sequencing platform. High-throughput TCR immunosequencing, statistical association of individual TCRs with disease status, and machine learning were combined to predict cytomegalovirus infection status.

The cohort was made up of 500 to 850 healthy bone marrow donors. Cohort members were all nominally healthy when sampled, although unrecorded immune exposures were likely present. The donor tested CMV seronegative and was one of the 352 seronegative cohort members. A peripheral blood sample was provided by each donor, and peripheral blood mononuclear cells were used for TCR beta sequencing. Genomic DNA was extracted from the blood cell samples with the Qiagen DNeasy Blood Extraction Kit. Overall study results and their limits: In an earlier analysis of some 640 of the donors, most TCR beta V segments were observed in productive rearrangements about 87% or about 30% of the time, broadly matching IMGT annotations. In a later analysis, HLA-associated TCR beta chains were found to be more clonally expanded and to have lower generation probabilities than equally common non-associated chains. The only immune exposure information available for the cohort was CMV serostatus. The classifier was reported to diagnose cytomegalovirus status with high specificity and sensitivity in both the original cohort and the validation cohort. Because the 87-base-pair reads could not distinguish some IMGT-functional V segments, including TRBV6-2 and TRBV6-3, those segments were excluded. In a later analysis, TCR association rates were found to vary across HLA loci, with the most associated TCRs seen for DRB1 alleles and the fewest for HLA-C alleles. In the study, 150 to 200 TCR beta chains were listed as associated with cytomegalovirus. While some public TCRs were present in many individuals, most TCR sequences turned up only very rarely across donors. Strong co-occurrence of HLA alleles, especially DR and DQ, made assigning TCR associations to individual alleles difficult. Linkage disequilibrium might explain the correlated functional status among segregating V segments, but an unknown experimental factor could not be ruled out. In a later genetic analysis, a missense DCLRE1C variant was associated with V-gene and J-gene trimming of TCR beta chains, and the association was replicated in an independent cohort. The sequencing pipeline was judged likely to have produced a cluster of highly shared sequence variants as a technical artifact. In a later genetic analysis, fewer N-insertions in productive TCRs were reported among donors in an Asian-associated ancestry cluster than the roughly 700-donor mean. Only TCR beta chains were sequenced in this cohort, and the absence of alpha or paired-chain data limited detectable features. The authors suggested that the approach could potentially be generalized to other disease states and immunological phenotypes. A later analysis associated 15,000 or so TCR beta sequences with specific HLA alleles at a false discovery rate of 0.05. Because counts were too low, seventeen rarely observed V segments, including chromosome 9 orphons, were left out of the earlier analysis of some 600 of the donors. A further reported finding was that TCR beta sequences accurately predicted the HLA-A and HLA-B alleles for most subjects in the first cohort. A few of the identified cytomegalovirus-associated TCR beta chains were confirmed in vitro to be specific for cytomegalovirus antigens. In a later analysis, several top co-occurrence clusters were reported to appear linked to parvovirus B19, influenza, CMV and Epstein-Barr virus. Roughly uniform sequencing depth across donors was assumed in presence/absence analyses, although this assumption may not hold. In a later analysis, most CMV-associated TCR beta chains were found to appear HLA-restricted, with HLA associations seemingly driven largely by CMV exposure. Because some donors lacked HLA typing at each locus, the association tests relied only on the typed subset.

The sample was PBMCs. The clonotype originates from a boy between 2 and 15 years old in good health and CMV-seronegative. The sequence joins TRBV7-7 to TRBJ1-5; 7 bases in the junction line up with TRBD1. The nucleotide sequence reads TGTGCTAGCAACTTTACATCACGGGACAGAGACTATAGCAATCAGCCCCAGCATTTT. Translated, it reads CASNFTSRDRDYSNQPQHF.